This paragraph reports one T cell receptor beta chain. This sample is drawn from a study of blood T cell repertoires in COVID-19. The protocol was immunoSEQ multiplex PCR, while the TCRdb copy is restricted to in-frame clones and leaves out a portion. The data contain almost 400,000 clones, around nine tenths of them seen just once; the ten biggest clones take up 0.95% to 1%. The source of this sequence is a woman aged 25 to 39 with acute COVID-19. Sequencing was performed on PBMCs or T cells enriched from blood (not recorded which).

In DNA, the CDR3 is TGTGCCAGCATAGCGGGGTCGAGCTCCTACAATGAGCAGTTCTTC. Translation gives CASIAGSSSYNEQFF. The chain combines TRBV2 with TRBJ2-1; TRBD2 matches 8 bases. The V and J ends lost 7 bases and 0 bases, in that order; junction bases with no gene match: 5. The CDR3 loop spans 15 amino acids. Germline CDR1 is SNHLY and CDR2 is FYNNEI.